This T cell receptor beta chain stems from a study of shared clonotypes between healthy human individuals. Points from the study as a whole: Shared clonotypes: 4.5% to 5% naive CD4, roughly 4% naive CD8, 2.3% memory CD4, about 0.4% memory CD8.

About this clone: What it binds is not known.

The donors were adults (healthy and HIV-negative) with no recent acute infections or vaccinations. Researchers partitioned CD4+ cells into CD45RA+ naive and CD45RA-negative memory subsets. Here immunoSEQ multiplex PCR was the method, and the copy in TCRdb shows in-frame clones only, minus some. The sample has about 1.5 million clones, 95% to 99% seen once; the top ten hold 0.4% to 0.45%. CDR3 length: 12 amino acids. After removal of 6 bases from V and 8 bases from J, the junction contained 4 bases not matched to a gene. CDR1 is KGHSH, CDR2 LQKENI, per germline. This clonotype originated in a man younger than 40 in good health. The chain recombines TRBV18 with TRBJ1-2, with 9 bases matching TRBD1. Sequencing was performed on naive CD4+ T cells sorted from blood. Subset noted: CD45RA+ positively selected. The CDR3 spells CASSRTGEGYTF. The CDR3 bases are TGTGCCAGCTCCCGGACAGGGGAAGGCTACACCTTC.